The following is a T cell receptor beta chain sequence with its context. This clone's antigen is unknown. Base quality data are lacking; no much larger clone is found one base away. There are 17 amino acids in the CDR3, from cysteine to phenylalanine inclusive. The CDR3 DNA has 51 bases and is translated from base 1. Trimming costs V 3 bases and J 2 bases, and their ends lie 19 bases apart. The germline V gene supplies CDR1 LGHNA and CDR2 YSLEER. The source of the sample is a study of T cell responses to AZD1222 COVID-19 vaccine (dated by TCRdb to about 2021). As for the study more broadly: AZD1222 recipients given second doses at about 4 weeks or at about 12 weeks were pooled, since spike-specific TCR depth and breadth were not found to differ between the two schedules. A total of approximately 240 trial participants underwent TCR sequencing, of whom under 220 had received two doses of AZD1222 and some 25 had received two doses of the MenACWY control vaccine. Trial participants were enrolled into age subgroups of 18-55, 56-69 and 70-plus years, which contained around 150, 29 and 61 TCR-sequenced participants, respectively. Beyond this particular receptor, the publication reports: No day 14 peak-response samples were available, so repertoires were characterized only after the peak T cell response. In the small 56-69-year group, the increase in depth fell short of significance, most likely because of low power. CD4 TCRs associated with the vaccine covered the entire spike protein, and the dominant responses were in regions 160-218 and 743-854. After two AZD1222 doses, spike-specific TCR breadth and depth were significantly higher than at day 0 and than in MenACWY recipients. Conclusions about previously exposed vaccinees are limited because only six or seven AZD1222 recipients were SARS-CoV-2 seropositive at baseline. Participants were mostly white British, with more females than males. The authors suggested clonal diversity may have been underestimated. Epitopes outside the regions mutated in the B.1.351 and B.1.1.7 variants were reportedly recognized by nearly half of the unique spike-specific TCRs.

The CDR3 regions of human TCRbeta chains were analyzed by immunosequencing. Turning to the authors' computational methods: Repertoire TCRs were checked for matches against a reference library of SARS-CoV-2-specific TCRs that had been generated using the MIRA antigen-specificity platform. Breadth was defined as the fraction of unique TCRs that were SARS-CoV-2-associated, and depth was defined as the fraction of total T cells that were SARS-CoV-2-associated. Using the MIRA data, every spike-specific TCR was mapped to the spike region that the TCR reacted to and assigned to either a CD4 or a CD8 class. Log10-transformed breadth and depth values were compared by one-way ANOVA with Sidak's multiple comparisons tests. This is the immuneACCESS table as TCRdb keeps it, with only in-frame sequences that have V and J called. A part of the clones is gone; compared with another copy, unresolved V genes explain less than half, and the rest is unexplained. V, J and clone size reflect that table, while D and trimming were determined from the DNA. This sample gives more than 35,000 clones in total; 75% to 85% of them show up just once. The ten top clones hold around 50% of the sample.

The time point label for this specimen denotes: baseline before first vaccination. The vaccinee samples were drawn from two UK trials, COV001 and COV002, one of which was a single-blind randomized controlled phase 2/3 trial testing AZD1222 (ChAdOx1 nCoV-19) in healthy adults. For TCRbeta chain sequencing, PBMC samples from trial participants were taken at day 0 and at day 28 after the second dose. The material sequenced was peripheral blood, taken on day 0 of AZD1222 vaccination. The chain uses TRBV4-3 and TRBJ1-1; tentative D gene TRBD1, with 5 bases matching. The clonotype was recovered from an adult in good health. The CDR3 here reads CASSHLIMGQTNTEAFF. The nucleotide sequence reads as follows: TGCGCCAGCAGCCATCTCATCATGGGGCAGACCAACACTGAAGCTTTCTTT.